The text below deals with one T cell receptor (beta chain). TCRdb's table, derived via immunoSEQ multiplex PCR, lists solely in-frame clones and lacks some. The sample shows 250,000 to 350,000 clones, about 88% of them seen only once. The V gene end was trimmed by 3 bases and the J gene end by 1 base; junction bases not matched to a gene: 18. This CDR3 has 19 residues. Germline values: CDR1 SGHDT, CDR2 YYEEEE. The sample belongs to a study of blood T cell repertoires in COVID-19. The chain couples TRBV5-6 to TRBJ1-1, with TRBD1 identical over 7 bases. Specimen: peripheral blood. The TCR was taken from a human donor with COVID-19, enrolled during active disease. The donor label of this sample is uncertain. CDR3 nucleotides: TGTGCCAGCAGCTCTTGGGAGACAGGGAACCCTTCATGGAACACTGAAGCTTTCTTT. The encoded protein is CASSSWETGNPSWNTEAFF. Based on the CDR3 plus reference TRBV5-6 and TRBJ1-1, the full variable domain is DAGVTQSPTHLIKTRGQQVTLRCSPKSGHDTVSWYQQALGQGPQFIFQYYEEEERQRGNFPDRFSGHQFPNYSSELNVNALLLGDSALYLCASSSWETGNPSWNTEAFFGQGTRLTVV.